One T cell receptor beta chain is described in this entry. What it recognizes is unknown. Before the COVID-19 pandemic, during about 2010-2018, CD4+ T cells were taken from unexposed donors. After approximately 10 days of culture, CD4+ T cells were isolated. As cell numbers allowed, unexposed-donor CD4+ T cells faced SARS-CoV-2 S/N and four cold-coronavirus spikes. Generated by immunoSEQ multiplex PCR, the TCRdb table keeps only in-frame clones and is missing some. The repertoire holds about 12,000 clones, with almost 80% as singletons. The CDR3 loop spans 13 amino acids. Trimming left V 3 bases short and J 5 bases short, with 10 bases between. Germline V lookup: CDR1 LNHDA, CDR2 SQIVND (reference sequence). The data stem from a study of CD4 T cells in relation to SARS-CoV-2 and coronaviruses. Whole-study context: The negative reference was HIV-1 Nef peptide pool or peptide-free culture. The study's findings and limits: About 65% of donors had memory CD4+ clonotypes crossrecognizing SARS-CoV-2 and common cold coronavirus spike. Compared with monoreactive clones, crossreactive clones showed significantly weaker SARS-CoV-2 expansion.

The clonotype was recovered from a human donor in good health. J is TRBJ2-5 and V is TRBV19; no reliable D call. Sequenced sample: CD4+ T cells from PBMCs, cultured in vitro. The CDR3 DNA follows: TGTGCCAGTAGTATTCAAGTTGGGGAGACCCAGTACTTC. Amino acid sequence: CASSIQVGETQYF.